This T cell receptor beta chain stems from a study of CD8+ T cells in alopecia areata. Overall study: A regimen of oral tofacitinib, 5 to 10 mg twice daily, was given to treated patients.

V was clipped by 0 bases and J by 0 bases, with 12 bases between them. Germline V gene sequence: CDR1 MNHEY, CDR2 SMNVEV (reference sequence). The length of the CDR3 is 18 residues. Sample treatment: oral pan-JAK inhibitor, 5-10 mg twice daily. RNA extraction was followed by reverse transcription into cDNA, which acted as the sequencing template. Profiled with immunoSEQ multiplex PCR; TCRdb holds only in-frame clones, not every one. This sample has roughly 110,000 clones, with roughly 50% found just once. This specimen consisted of CD8+ T cells sorted from blood, obtained at week 24, from a patient treated with tofacitinib. The chain employs TRBV27 and TRBJ2-6; maybe TRBD1 (5 bases). The receptor's source is a human donor with alopecia areata. The DNA for the CDR3 is TGTGCCAGCAGTTTATCCGCAGGGCCGAGCTCTGGGGCCAACGTCCTGACTTTC. Encoded protein: CASSLSAGPSSGANVLTF.